This T cell receptor beta chain came from a study of T-cell reconstitution after alpha-beta-depleted transplantation in children. This clonotype was detected only a few times. The TCRbeta library incorporated unique molecular identifiers. TCRdb redid the calling of the PCR reads with MiXCR, one entry per CDR3 protein. The sample shows roughly 500,000 distinct CDR3 sequences, about 30% of them seen only once. Germline values: CDR1 MNHEY, CDR2 SMNVEV (reference sequence). The CDR3 is made up of 16 amino acids. The ends were cut back, 6 bases at V and 0 bases at J, with 16 bases in the middle. Here the sequenced sample was PBMCs from the stem cell graft donor, taken from the stem cell graft. This chain joins TRBV27 and TRBJ2-3; no clear D gene. The receptor was isolated from a human donor who donated a stem cell graft to a child with aplastic anemia. Here the CDR3 DNA reads TGTGCCAGCAGCCGGGCCAGGCCCTATAGCACAGATACGCAGTATTTT. It encodes CASSRARPYSTDTQYF.